Listed here are 9 T cell receptor beta chains from one sample, sequenced in a study of blood T cell repertoires in COVID-19. Clones were sequenced by immunoSEQ multiplex PCR, and TCRdb holds only the in-frame ones, with some missing. The table lists 210,000 or so clones, approximately 84% of them singletons. The sequencing sample was made of peripheral blood. These receptors all come from a woman aged 45 to 65 with active or convalescent COVID-19.

This chain uses TRBV5-1 with TRBJ1-6, with 7 bases fitting TRBD1. Germline assignment: CDR1 SGHRS and CDR2 YFSETQ. CDR3 length equals 15 residues. Unmatched junction bases numbered 7, after V lost 3 bases and J lost 7 bases. The CDR3 spells CASSSGQGENSPLHF. The CDR3 DNA reads TGCGCCAGCAGCTCAGGTCAGGGGGAGAATTCACCCCTCCACTTT. Full variable domain (outside the CDR3, taken from reference TRBV5-1 and TRBJ1-6): KAGVTQTPRYLIKTRGQQVTLSCSPISGHRSVSWYQQTPGQGLQFLFEYFSETQRNKGNFPGRFSGRQFSNSRSEMNVSTLELGDSALYLCASSSGQGENSPLHFGNGTRLTVT.

The CDR3 sequence is CSVEEAGLSQSSYEQYV. In DNA form, the CDR3 reads TGCAGCGTTGAAGAGGCAGGCCTCTCCCAGTCCTCCTACGAGCAGTACGTC. J is TRBJ2-7 and V is TRBV29-1; D not certain. The CDR3 is 17 residues long. The V gene's germline CDR1 is SQVTM and CDR2 ANQGSEA. Trimming left V 0 bases short and J 0 bases short, with 18 bases between.

This chain links TRBV5-1 with TRBJ2-3; D ambiguous. V lost 1 base and J lost 0, with 6 bases in between. Per germline, CDR1 SGHRS and CDR2 YFSETQ. The CDR3 sequence is 14 residues long. Here the CDR3 reads CASSLITSTDTQYF. The CDR3 DNA reads TGCGCCAGCAGCTTGATAACTAGCACAGATACGCAGTATTTT.

This chain connects TRBV24-1 to TRBJ1-2; D perhaps matches TRBD1 (5 bases). Trimming took 3 bases from V and 3 from J, leaving 13 bases between them. This CDR3 is built from 15 residues. From germline, CDR1 is KGHDR and CDR2 SFDVKD. DNA of the CDR3: TGTGCCACCAGTGATGAGTCAGGGTGGGACTATGGCTACACCTTC. This gives the protein CATSDESGWDYGYTF.

The chain employs TRBV7-2 and TRBJ2-1; no clear D gene. Germline V lookup: CDR1 SGHTA, CDR2 FQGNSA. V was pared by 3 bases and J by 4 bases, with 10 bases between. This CDR3 spans 14 amino acids. The CDR3 coding sequence is TGTGCCAGCAGCTTCCTTATCGGTTACAATGAGCAGTTCTTC. The encoded protein is CASSFLIGYNEQFF.

V and J are TRBV28 and TRBJ2-3; TRBD2 might be the D (5 bases). The V gene lost 4 bases and the J gene lost 2 bases, with 16 bases spanning the gap. The CDR3 sequence is 16 residues long. CDR1 MDHEN and CDR2 SYDVKM come from the germline V gene. CDR3 protein: CASSSLSGSLTDTQYF. CDR3 sequence (DNA): TGTGCCAGCAGTTCCCTGAGCGGTTCTCTCACAGATACGCAGTATTTT.

V usage is TRBV2 and J usage is TRBJ2-1; D possibly corresponds to TRBD2 (7 bases). The CDR3 is 13 residues long. The germline V gene encodes CDR1 SNHLY and CDR2 FYNNEI. Trimming removed 7 bases from V and 7 bases from J, with 14 bases in between. The CDR3 DNA reads as TGTGCCAGCACGGCAAGGGGGGGTAATGAGCAGTTCTTC. Translation gives CASTARGGNEQFF.

The V and J genes are TRBV19 and TRBJ1-2, with D unresolved. Germline CDR1 and CDR2: LNHDA and SQIVND (reference sequence). The CDR3 totals 16 residues. V lost 4 bases and J lost 0, with 15 bases in between. For the CDR3, the DNA is TGTGCCAGTAGTACTAGTTCGCGGAATTCTAACTATGGCTACACCTTC. Translated: CASSTSSRNSNYGYTF.

The V call is TRBV3-1 (or the pseudogene TRBV3-2), the J call TRBJ2-1; TRBD2 matches at 8 bases. The junction had 13 bases not matched to a gene; V was cut back by 4 bases and J by 8 bases. The germline V gene has CDR1 LGHDT and CDR2 YNNKEL (reference sequence). The CDR3 loop spans 16 amino acids. The CDR3 DNA sequence: TGTGCCAGCAGCCGACACAAACTAGCGGTACAATATGAGCAGTTCTTC. Its translation is CASSRHKLAVQYEQFF.